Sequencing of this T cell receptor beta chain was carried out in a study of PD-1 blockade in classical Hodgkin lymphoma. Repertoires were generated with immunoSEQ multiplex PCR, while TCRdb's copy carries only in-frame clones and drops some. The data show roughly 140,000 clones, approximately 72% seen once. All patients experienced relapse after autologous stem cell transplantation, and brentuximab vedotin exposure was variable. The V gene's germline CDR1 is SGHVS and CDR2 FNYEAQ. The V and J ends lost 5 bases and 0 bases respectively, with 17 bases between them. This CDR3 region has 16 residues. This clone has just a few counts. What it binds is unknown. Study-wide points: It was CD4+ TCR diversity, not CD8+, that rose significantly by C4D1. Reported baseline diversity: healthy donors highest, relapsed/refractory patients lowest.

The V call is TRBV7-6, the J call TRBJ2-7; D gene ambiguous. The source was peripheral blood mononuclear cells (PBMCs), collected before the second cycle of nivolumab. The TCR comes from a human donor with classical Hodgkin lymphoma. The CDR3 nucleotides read TGTGCCAGCAGCCCTCTCCTAGTAGCTATCTCCTACGAGCAGTACTTC. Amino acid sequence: CASSPLLVAISYEQYF.